This section outlines one T cell receptor beta chain sequence together with its context. The entry originates in a study of CD8 T cells in Susac syndrome. J was trimmed by 5 bases and V by 5 bases; bases with no gene match: 5. CDR1 and CDR2 from the germline V gene are SGDLS and YYNGEE. The CDR3 is 15 residues long. Reverse transcription of about 0.45 to 1 ug RNA used random hexamers. A multiplex approach, immunoSEQ multiplex PCR, amplified TCR beta CDR3 across 54 Vbeta and 13 Jbeta. TCRdb independently ran MiXCR on the immunoSEQ multiplex PCR reads; one entry per CDR3 protein. The sample consists of around 170,000 distinct CDR3 sequences, roughly 94% of them appearing once.

The sequenced sample was CD4+ T cells from PBMCs. The clonotype originates from a human donor in good health. The rearrangement uses TRBV9 and TRBJ2-5; 14 nucleotides align to TRBD2. The CDR3 DNA sequence: TGTGCCAGCAGTAAGACTAGCGGGGGGGCGGAGACCCAGTACTTC. It encodes CASSKTSGGAETQYF.